Below are 14 T cell receptor beta chains sequenced from a single sample in a study of T cell responses to AZD1222 COVID-19 vaccine. Method: immunoSEQ multiplex PCR; TCRdb's copy keeps in-frame clones and lacks some. Among 70,000 to 80,000 clones, approximately 90% were seen once, and the ten largest hold roughly 2.4%. This material consisted of peripheral blood, taken on day 0 of AZD1222 vaccination. These receptors all stem from an adult in good health.

The chain is built from TRBV12-5 and TRBJ1-1; 7 positions match TRBD1. The J segment lost 2 bases and the V segment lost 6 bases, leaving 12 bases of the junction unmatched. Germline CDR1 and CDR2: LGHNT and FRNRAP. CDR3 length: 16 amino acids. The CDR3 nucleotides are TGTGCTAGTGGGACATATAACAGGGGCCTCAACACTGAAGCTTTCTTT. Translating gives CASGTYNRGLNTEAFF.

V gene TRBV2 combines with J gene TRBJ1-3; TRBD1 might be the D (5 bases). The CDR3 totals 16 residues. Germline CDR1 and CDR2: SNHLY and FYNNEI. Trimming pared 3 bases from V and 0 bases from J, leaving 12 bases between. CDR3 sequence: CASSDPGRSSGNTIYF. The CDR3, as DNA: TGTGCCAGCAGTGACCCGGGACGGAGCTCTGGAAACACCATATATTTT.

The chain uses TRBV7-2 and TRBJ1-3; D uncertain. V was cut by 1 base and J by 4 bases, with 5 bases left in between. The germline V gene has CDR1 SGHTA and CDR2 FQGNSA. CDR3 length equals 13 residues. The CDR3 sequence is CASSLVQGNTIYF. DNA for the CDR3: TGTGCCAGCAGCTTAGTACAAGGAAACACCATATATTTT.

The CDR3 sequence is CASSPRAGKNTEAFF. In nucleotides, the CDR3 is TGTGCCAGCTCACCACGGGCAGGCAAGAACACTGAAGCTTTCTTT. The V call is TRBV18, the J call TRBJ1-1; D gene uncertain. Germline CDR1 KGHSH, CDR2 LQKENI. The V end lost 1 base, the J end lost 1 base, and 10 bases lay between the germline ends. CDR3 length: 15 residues.

The CDR3 DNA sequence: TGTGCCAGCAGCTTAGTGTGGGACCCATCCACAGATACGCAGTATTTT. Translating gives CASSLVWDPSTDTQYF. The chain is built from TRBV7-2 and TRBJ2-3; TRBD1 or TRBD2 may be the D gene (5 bases each). The CDR3 length is 16 residues. V lost 1 base to trimming and J lost 2 bases, with 13 bases between them. Germline CDR1 and CDR2: SGHTA and FQGNSA.

The genes are TRBV30 and TRBJ2-2, with D possibly matching TRBD1 (5 bases). CDR1 and CDR2 (germline): GTSNPN, SVGIG (reference sequence). V lost 0 bases and J lost 5, with 10 bases in between. The CDR3 loop spans 14 amino acids. CDR3 sequence (DNA): TGTGCCTGGAGTGTTATAGCAGGGACCGGGGAGCTGTTTTTT. It specifies CAWSVIAGTGELFF.

The chain employs TRBV7-2 and TRBJ1-6; D is uncertain. Germline-derived CDR1 and CDR2 are SGHTA and FQGNSA. This CDR3 is 12 amino acids long. Deletions cut 1 base from V and 11 bases from J, with 6 bases between. CDR3 residues: CASSLVGAPLHF. CDR3 sequence (DNA): TGTGCCAGCAGCTTAGTGGGTGCACCCCTCCACTTT.

This sequence joins TRBV24-1 and TRBJ1-5, with no clear D. CDR1 is KGHDR and CDR2 is SFDVKD in the germline V gene. This CDR3 has 14 residues. Trimming cost V 0 bases and J 9 bases, with 11 bases left between them. CDR3 protein: CATSDLNTKWPQHF. DNA for the CDR3: TGTGCCACCAGTGATTTGAACACCAAATGGCCCCAGCATTTT.

The chain recombines TRBV25-1 with TRBJ1-4; weak D call: TRBD1 (5 bases). This CDR3 is built from 15 residues. Germline V gives CDR1 MGHDK, CDR2 SYGVNS. V was pared by 1 base and J by 8 bases, with 14 bases between. For the CDR3, the DNA is TGTGCCAGCAGTGAATCAGATAGGGGATGGGAAAAACTGTTTTTT. Translation: CASSESDRGWEKLFF.

V and J are TRBV10-3 and TRBJ2-2; D is perhaps TRBD1 or TRBD2 (5 bases each). Trimming removed 7 bases at V and 0 bases at J, with 12 bases between. Germline-derived CDR1 and CDR2 are ENHRY and SYGVKD. This CDR3 comprises 15 residues. The CDR3 is CAIKKMGANTGELFF. The CDR3 nucleotides read TGTGCCATCAAAAAAATGGGGGCGAACACCGGGGAGCTGTTTTTT.

This chain uses TRBV29-1 with TRBJ2-7; maybe TRBD1 (6 bases). The V and J ends lost 6 bases and 0 bases respectively, with 12 bases between them. CDR3 length: 13 residues. Germline-derived CDR1 and CDR2 are SQVTM and ANQGSEA. The CDR3 is CSVPRGNSYEQYF. The CDR3, as DNA: TGCAGCGTCCCCAGGGGTAACTCCTACGAGCAGTACTTC.

V gene TRBV5-6 combines with J gene TRBJ1-2, with D perhaps TRBD1 (5 bases). Per germline, CDR1 SGHDT and CDR2 YYEEEE. Trimming cost V 1 base and J 4 bases, with 14 bases left between them. The CDR3 covers 15 residues. This chain's CDR3 is CASSLQAGTFYGYTF. DNA of the CDR3: TGTGCCAGCAGCTTGCAGGCAGGGACCTTCTATGGCTACACCTTC. The variable domain in full, with the rest retrieved from reference TRBV5-6 and TRBJ1-2, is DAGVTQSPTHLIKTRGQQVTLRCSPKSGHDTVSWYQQALGQGPQFIFQYYEEEERQRGNFPDRFSGHQFPNYSSELNVNALLLGDSALYLCASSLQAGTFYGYTFGSGTRLTVV.

The V and J genes are TRBV9 and TRBJ2-2; TRBD2 matches 9 bases. The J segment lost 7 bases and the V segment lost 2 bases, leaving 9 bases of the junction unmatched. Germline loops: CDR1 SGDLS, CDR2 YYNGEE. The CDR3 is 16 residues long. The CDR3 loop is CASSVLGGGADGELFF. The CDR3 DNA is TGTGCCAGCAGCGTTCTAGGCGGGGGGGCCGACGGGGAGCTGTTTTTT.

The chain combines TRBV6-1 with TRBJ2-7; TRBD1 matches 7 bases. V lost 1 base to trimming and J lost 0 bases; unmatched junction nucleotides: 0. CDR3 length: 14 residues. Germline loops: CDR1 MNHNS, CDR2 SASEGT. CDR3 loop: CASSEGDSSYEQYF. The CDR3 region has the DNA TGTGCCAGCAGTGAAGGGGACAGCTCCTACGAGCAGTACTTC.